A single sample gave rise to the 17 T cell receptor beta chains below, sequenced in a study of CD8+ T cells in alopecia areata listed by TCRdb under 2018. The method behind the library was the immunoSEQ multiplex PCR assay. RNA was extracted from all samples and reverse transcribed into cDNA, which served as template for TCR sequencing. This is the immuneACCESS table as TCRdb keeps it, with only in-frame sequences that have V and J called. A part of the clones is gone; compared with another copy, unresolved V genes explain less than half, and the rest is unexplained. The sample table records some 180,000 clones; around 49% of these occur just once. The ten largest clones add up to roughly a tenth of the sample. This specimen's treatment or condition label, per the study, means: oral pan-JAK inhibitor, 5-10 mg twice daily. The input for sequencing was CD8+ T cells sorted from blood, taken around week 54, from a patient treated with tofacitinib. These receptors originate from a human donor with alopecia areata.

There are a few counts of this clone. The gene calls are TRBV29-1 and TRBJ1-1, with TRBD1 matching 8 bases. Germline-derived CDR1 and CDR2 are SQVTM and ANQGSEA. Trimming cost V 6 bases and J 0 bases; bases outside gene matches: 6. The CDR3 covers 14 residues. The CDR3, as DNA: TGCAGCGTCCTCGGACAGGGAATGAACACTGAAGCTTTCTTT. Protein: CSVLGQGMNTEAFF.

The chain combines TRBV5-6 with TRBJ1-2; D gene uncertain. CDR3 length: 13 amino acids. V was clipped by 2 bases and J by 13 bases, with 18 bases between them. CDR1 is SGHDT and CDR2 is YYEEEE in the germline V gene. The CDR3 here is CASSLLMDGHCTF. The CDR3 coding sequence is TGTGCCAGCAGCTTATTGATGGACGGTCATTGCACCTTC.

The rearrangement joins TRBV7-9 to TRBJ2-6; 7 bases agree with TRBD2. Unmatched junction bases numbered 4, after V lost 5 bases and J lost 3 bases. The CDR3 consists of 15 residues. Germline assignment: CDR1 SEHNR and CDR2 FQNEAQ (reference sequence). DNA for the CDR3: TGTGCCAGCAGCCCGGCGGGGGTTGGGGCCAACGTCCTGACTTTC. Protein sequence: CASSPAGVGANVLTF.

This chain connects TRBV7-2 to TRBJ1-1; 8 bases line up with TRBD1. V was pared by 6 bases and J by 11 bases, with 17 bases of the junction left unmatched. The germline V gene encodes CDR1 SGHTA and CDR2 FQGNSA. The CDR3 is made up of 15 amino acids. CDR3 loop: CASSSQGHRGTRAFF. In DNA form, the CDR3 reads TGTGCCAGCAGTTCCCAAGGGCACAGGGGGACTCGTGCTTTCTTT.

This rearrangement joins TRBV7-2 to TRBJ1-4, with D possibly matching TRBD1 (5 bases). V lost 1 base and J 11 bases, leaving 8 bases between the germline ends. CDR3 length: 12 residues. The germline V gene encodes CDR1 SGHTA and CDR2 FQGNSA. CDR3: CASSLGEGKLFF. The DNA for the CDR3 is TGTGCCAGCAGCTTAGGAGAGGGGAAACTGTTTTTT.

The chain links TRBV5-1 to TRBJ2-5; 7 bases fit TRBD2. CDR1 and CDR2 from the germline V gene are SGHRS and YFSETQ. Trimming at V came to 1 base and at J to 5 bases, leaving 5 bases not matched to a gene. There are 14 residues in the CDR3. The CDR3 sequence: CASSLSLGRETQYF. Here the CDR3 DNA reads TGCGCCAGCAGCTTGTCACTCGGGAGGGAGACCCAGTACTTC.

This clone was observed a handful of times. This chain links TRBV5-4 with TRBJ2-1; 9 bases align to TRBD2. Unmatched junction bases numbered 3, after V lost 2 bases and J lost 6 bases. Per germline, CDR1 SGHNT and CDR2 YYREEE (reference sequence). The CDR3 contains 14 residues. CDR3 DNA sequence: TGTGCCAGCAGCTTTGGTAGCGGGGGCAATGAGCAGTTCTTC. Translating it yields CASSFGSGGNEQFF.

The gene calls are TRBV5-5 and TRBJ1-1, with D possibly matching TRBD1 (5 bases). V lost 7 bases, J lost 6 bases, and 10 bases lay in between. Germline assignment: CDR1 SGHKS and CDR2 YYEKEE (reference sequence). This CDR3 is 11 amino acids long. The CDR3 bases are TGTGCCAGCGGAACAGGAGCTGAAGCTTTCTTT. Residues: CASGTGAEAFF.

Comment on this clone: The sample contains more than one DNA sequence encoding this CDR3. This chain links TRBV7-9 with TRBJ2-7; unclear D gene. V lost 3 bases and J 3 bases, leaving 3 bases between the germline ends. This CDR3 region has 11 residues. Germline values: CDR1 SEHNR, CDR2 FQNEAQ (reference sequence). The CDR3 DNA follows: TGTGCCAGCAGCTTGGACTACGAGCAGTACTTC. Translating gives CASSLDYEQYF.

The chain carries TRBV9 and TRBJ1-2; 7 bases agree with TRBD1. The CDR3 runs 13 residues. The germline gives CDR1 SGDLS, CDR2 YYNGEE. Trimming took 5 bases from V and 5 from J; bases not matched to a gene: 6. This chain's CDR3 is CASRGQTTYGYTF. The CDR3 DNA reads TGTGCCAGCAGGGGACAGACGACTTATGGCTACACCTTC.

This clone came up a few times. This sequence joins TRBV19 and TRBJ2-5; D unclear. Trimming shortened V by 1 base and J by 1 base, and 4 bases separated the two germline ends. There are 13 residues in the CDR3. The germline gives CDR1 LNHDA, CDR2 SQIVND (reference sequence). The DNA of the CDR3 is TGTGCCAGTAGTATAGGCGCCCAAGAGACCCAGTACTTC. Protein product: CASSIGAQETQYF.

This chain links TRBV4-1 with TRBJ1-6; D is undetermined. The ends were cut back, 1 base at V and 6 bases at J, with 4 bases in the middle. This CDR3 comprises 13 residues. CDR1 is MGHRA and CDR2 is YSYEKL in the germline V gene. The CDR3 sequence is CASSQVLNSPLHF. In DNA form, the CDR3 reads TGCGCCAGCAGCCAAGTGCTTAATTCACCCCTCCACTTT.

The chain employs TRBV7-3 and TRBJ2-3; 8 bases line up with TRBD1. Looked up from germline, CDR1 is SGHTA and CDR2 is FQGTGA. CDR3 length: 14 residues. V shed 2 bases, J shed 5 bases, and the junction held 3 bases outside the gene matches. The CDR3 DNA reads TGTGCCAGCAGCTTAGCAGGGGGCGGAGATACGCAGTATTTT. Translated, it gives CASSLAGGGDTQYF.

The chain carries TRBV27 and TRBJ1-5; the D is unclear. V was clipped by 3 bases and J by 3 bases, with 12 bases between them. This CDR3 has 15 residues. CDR1 and CDR2 from the germline V gene are MNHEY and SMNVEV (reference sequence). CDR3: CASSLTPPDNQPQHF. The CDR3 bases are TGTGCCAGCAGTTTGACACCCCCTGACAATCAGCCCCAGCATTTT.

This rearrangement joins TRBV7-8 to TRBJ2-5; D possibly corresponds to TRBD2 (5 bases). V was pared by 5 bases and J by 3 bases, with 13 bases between. Per germline, CDR1 SGHVS and CDR2 FQNEAQ. The CDR3 consists of 14 residues. As DNA, the CDR3 is TGTGCCAGCAGCGCCCCGGGGTCCAAAGAGACCCAGTACTTC. Translating gives CASSAPGSKETQYF. Together with reference TRBV7-8 and TRBJ2-5, the CDR3 gives the full variable domain: GAGVSQSPRYKVAKRGQDVALRCDPISGHVSLFWYQQALGQGPEFLTYFQNEAQLDKSGLPSDRFFAERPEGSVSTLKIQRTQQEDSAVYLCASSAPGSKETQYFGPGTRLLVL.

The J gene is TRBJ2-3, the V gene TRBV6-5; D is uncertain. Trimming shortened V by 5 bases and J by 0 bases, and 9 bases separated the two germline ends. CDR1 is MNHEY, CDR2 SVGAGI, per germline. The CDR3 sequence is 14 residues long. CDR3 sequence reads: CASSPGQSTDTQYF. The CDR3 DNA is TGTGCCAGCAGTCCTGGCCAGAGCACAGATACGCAGTATTTT.

V gene TRBV19 combines with J gene TRBJ2-1; TRBD1 matches 11 bases. The V and J ends lost 7 bases and 0 bases, in that order; junction bases with no gene match: 2. Germline assignment: CDR1 LNHDA and CDR2 SQIVND (reference sequence). The CDR3 extends over 15 amino acids. In nucleotides, the CDR3 is TGTGCCAGTAAGGACAGGGGGCCCTCCTACAATGAGCAGTTCTTC. This sequence encodes CASKDRGPSYNEQFF.